The 30 T cell receptor beta chains below all came from one sample that was sequenced in a study of CD8 T cells in ankylosing spondylitis. General study points: A TCR beta motif of 7 to 9 highly homologous variants seemed to mark ankylosing spondylitis blood.

Using its own MiXCR run on the 5' RACE reads, TCRdb lists one record per CDR3 protein. The sample carries over 400,000 distinct CDR3 sequences, approximately 26% recorded once. No antigen is known for these receptors. The material sequenced was blood, either unsorted or a sorted T cell fraction (not recorded which). The source of these receptors is a male donor with ankylosing spondylitis.

The V call is TRBV20-1, the J call TRBJ2-1, with 8 bases aligning to TRBD1. Trimming removed 2 bases from V and 8 bases from J; junction bases left unmatched: 14. The CDR3 consists of 16 residues. CDR1 DFQATT and CDR2 SNEGSKA come from the germline V gene (reference sequence). The CDR3 spells CSARLRRTGKGYEQFF. Here the CDR3 DNA reads TGCAGTGCTAGACTCAGGAGGACAGGGAAGGGGTATGAGCAGTTCTTC.

The sample holds a few counts of this clonotype. The germline gene is not matched at one end of the junction; a read error may be the cause. V is TRBV4-1 and J is TRBJ1-1; 7 nucleotides match TRBD1. This CDR3 is 14 amino acids long. CDR1 and CDR2 from the germline V gene are MGHRA and YSYEKL. CDR3 loop: CASSQPGQASEAFF. As DNA, the CDR3 is TGCGCCAGCAGCCAACCTGGACAGGCCTCTGAGGCTTTCTTT.

This clonotype came up a few times. This sequence joins TRBV3-1 and TRBJ2-3, with D possibly being TRBD1 (5 bases). CDR1 LGHDT and CDR2 YNNKEL come from the germline V gene (reference sequence). Trimming left V 1 base short and J 2 bases short, with 10 bases between. This CDR3 is 15 amino acids long. CDR3 residues: CASSQARTPTDTQYF. For the CDR3, the DNA is TGTGCCAGCAGCCAAGCGAGGACACCCACAGATACGCAGTATTTT.

This clonotype was observed a handful of times. The chain uses TRBV2 and TRBJ2-3; no clear D. The CDR3 has 10 residues. The ends were cut back, 8 bases at V and 3 bases at J, with 3 bases in the middle. Germline CDR1 SNHLY, CDR2 FYNNEI. The CDR3 region has the DNA TGTGCCAGCTCAACAGATACGCAGTATTTT. The encoded protein is CASSTDTQYF.

This clonotype was detected a few times. This chain uses TRBV10-1 with TRBJ2-1; 11 nucleotides match TRBD1. CDR1 is WNHNN and CDR2 is SYGVQD in the germline V gene (reference sequence). With V trimmed by 3 bases and J by 8 bases, 6 bases remained unmatched. The CDR3 consists of 15 residues. The CDR3 region has the DNA TGCGCCAGCAGTGACGGGACAGGGGGGAGGTATGAGCAGTTCTTC. It yields the protein CASSDGTGGRYEQFF.

The rearrangement links TRBV10-3 to TRBJ2-7; D may be TRBD1 (5 bases). Germline lookup yields CDR1 ENHRY and CDR2 SYGVKD. The germline V and J ends were trimmed by 2 bases and 3 bases, with 11 bases remaining between them. The CDR3 covers 14 residues. CDR3 residues: CAISEGRGYYEQYV. In DNA form, the CDR3 reads TGTGCCATCAGTGAGGGTAGGGGCTACTACGAGCAGTACGTC.

Many counts were recorded for this clonotype. The V and J genes are TRBV5-1 and TRBJ2-5; the D gene is possibly TRBD2 (6 bases). Germline V CDR1 and CDR2: SGHRS, YFSETQ. This CDR3 region has 13 residues. V shed 0 bases and J shed 7 bases, with 10 bases lying between them. The CDR3 DNA sequence: TGCGCCAGCAGCTTGGGGGGAGGAGCGACCCAGTACTTC. Amino acid sequence: CASSLGGGATQYF.

V and J are TRBV5-1 and TRBJ2-1; unclear D gene. Between the trimmed V and J ends, which lost 4 bases and 4 bases, there was a span of 12 bases. The CDR3 spans 14 residues. Germline V lookup: CDR1 SGHRS, CDR2 YFSETQ. Here the CDR3 DNA reads TGCGCCAGCAGCCTGGATACTATATACAATGAGCAGTTCTTC. Residues: CASSLDTIYNEQFF.

This chain uses TRBV12-3 or TRBV12-4 with TRBJ1-1, with 8 bases aligning to TRBD1. J was trimmed by 4 bases and V by 5 bases; bases with no gene match: 9. The CDR3 runs to 15 residues. The CDR3 region has the DNA TGTGCCAGCAGTACCGCAGGGGGCGCGGGCACTGAAGCTTTCTTT. It is translated as CASSTAGGAGTEAFF.

The chain carries TRBV20-1 and TRBJ2-1; 14 bases align to TRBD2. Germline V gene data show CDR1 as DFQATT and CDR2 as SNEGSKA (reference sequence). V lost 5 bases to trimming and J lost 0 bases; unmatched junction nucleotides: 6. The CDR3 has 17 residues. CDR3 DNA: TGCAGTGCTTGGACTAGCGGGAGGCGGAGCTCCTACAATGAGCAGTTCTTC. The encoded protein is CSAWTSGRRSSYNEQFF.

V usage is TRBV29-1 and J usage is TRBJ2-2; TRBD1 matches at 8 bases. CDR3 length: 14 residues. Germline CDR1 reads SQVTM; CDR2 reads ANQGSEA. After removal of 4 bases from V and 1 base from J, the junction contained 2 bases not matched to a gene. The CDR3, as DNA: TGCAGCGTTGTGACAGGGGTGAACACCGGGGAGCTGTTTTTT. This encodes CSVVTGVNTGELFF.

The chain recombines TRBV15 with TRBJ2-5, with TRBD2 identical over 13 bases. From germline, CDR1 is LNHNV and CDR2 YYDKDF (reference sequence). Trimming at V came to 5 bases and at J to 4 bases, leaving 7 bases not matched to a gene. The CDR3 spans 16 residues. CDR3 nucleotides: TGTGCCACCAGCCCGCGGACTAGCGGGAGCGGAGAGACCCAGTACTTC. Encoded protein: CATSPRTSGSGETQYF. The full variable domain, with the rest looked up from reference TRBV15 and TRBJ2-5, is DAMVIQNPRYQVTQFGKPVTLSCSQTLNHNVMYWYQQKSSQAPKLLFHYYDKDFNNEADTPDNFQSRRPNTSFCFLDIRSPGLGDTAMYLCATSPRTSGSGETQYFGPGTRLLVL.

This clonotype was observed a few times. The CDR3 here is CASSLSVGSYNEQFF. The CDR3 coding sequence is TGCGCCAGCAGCTTGTCGGTCGGCTCCTACAATGAGCAGTTCTTC. V gene TRBV5-1 combines with J gene TRBJ2-1; D not certain. CDR1 and CDR2 (germline): SGHRS, YFSETQ. Trimming pared 1 base from V and 0 bases from J, leaving 8 bases between. The CDR3 is 15 residues long.

This rearrangement joins TRBV7-2 to TRBJ2-5; maybe TRBD2 (6 bases). The CDR3 length is 15 residues. Trimming took 1 base from V and 2 from J, leaving 11 bases between them. CDR1 is SGHTA and CDR2 is FQGNSA in the germline V gene. DNA for the CDR3: TGTGCCAGCAGCTTAGGGGGGGAGAATCAAGAGACCCAGTACTTC. Its protein is CASSLGGENQETQYF.

The genes are TRBV7-2 and TRBJ2-3; D uncertain. The CDR3 length is 16 residues. Germline lookup yields CDR1 SGHTA and CDR2 FQGNSA. V was shortened by 0 bases and J by 0 bases, with 10 bases between the two germline ends. The CDR3 loop reads CASSLASTSSTDTQYF. Here the CDR3 DNA reads TGTGCCAGCAGCTTAGCCTCAACTTCTAGCACAGATACGCAGTATTTT.

The V call is TRBV5-1, the J call TRBJ2-1; D remains unclear. The CDR3 spans 12 residues. The germline V gene encodes CDR1 SGHRS and CDR2 YFSETQ. V lost 0 bases to trimming and J lost 9 bases, with 7 bases between them. DNA for the CDR3: TGCGCCAGCAGCTTGGATATAAGTGAGCAGTTCTTC. It is translated as CASSLDISEQFF.

The rearrangement uses TRBV20-1 and TRBJ2-1, with 10 bases fitting TRBD2. Losses at the gene ends were 2 bases for V and 2 bases for J; bases not matched to a gene: 3. This CDR3 has 15 residues. Germline CDR1 reads DFQATT; CDR2 reads SNEGSKA (reference sequence). The CDR3 sequence is CSARPSGRAYNEQFF. The CDR3, as DNA: TGCAGTGCTAGACCAAGCGGGAGGGCCTACAATGAGCAGTTCTTC.

The chain is built from TRBV20-1 and TRBJ2-7; the D gene could be TRBD1 or TRBD2 (6 bases each). V shed 4 bases and J shed 0 bases, with 13 bases lying between them. The CDR3 is made up of 14 amino acids. Germline CDR1 DFQATT, CDR2 SNEGSKA (reference sequence). CDR3 nucleotides: TGCAGTGCTACTAGGGGGGCCAACTCCTACGAGCAGTACTTC. This gives the protein CSATRGANSYEQYF.

This clonotype was seen only a few times. The V call is TRBV20-1, the J call TRBJ2-3, with TRBD2 identical over 11 bases. Looked up from germline, CDR1 is DFQATT and CDR2 is SNEGSKA (reference sequence). The CDR3 loop spans 16 amino acids. V gave up 3 bases and J gave up 0 bases; unmatched junction bases: 5. Here the CDR3 DNA reads TGCAGTGCTAGTAAGGGGACTAGCGGAAGCACAGATACGCAGTATTTT. Amino acid sequence: CSASKGTSGSTDTQYF.

The rearrangement uses TRBV20-1 and TRBJ2-5; 9 nucleotides line up with TRBD2. Trimming removed 2 bases from V and 9 bases from J; junction bases left unmatched: 13. The CDR3 has 15 residues. Germline loops: CDR1 DFQATT, CDR2 SNEGSKA (reference sequence). CDR3 sequence reads: CSARSGLAILGAQYF. The CDR3 DNA sequence: TGCAGTGCTAGATCGGGACTAGCTATCTTGGGGGCCCAGTACTTC.

The chain couples TRBV20-1 to TRBJ2-5, with D possibly called TRBD1 or TRBD2 (5 bases each). There are 11 residues in the CDR3. V lost 6 bases and J lost 2, with 7 bases in between. Germline V CDR1 and CDR2: DFQATT, SNEGSKA (reference sequence). The CDR3 sequence: CSAGAQETQYF. The CDR3 DNA follows: TGCAGTGCCGGGGCTCAAGAGACCCAGTACTTC.

The table lists this clonotype with a few counts. This chain links TRBV12-3 or TRBV12-4 with TRBJ2-7; D gene uncertain. The CDR3 covers 13 residues. V was clipped by 8 bases and J by 4 bases, with 15 bases between them. The CDR3 nucleotides read TGTGCCAGCGGATATAGGGCAGGATACGAGCAGTACTTC. Translation gives CASGYRAGYEQYF.

This clonotype was observed once. A single base separates this from a much larger clone, so it may be a read error. Likely a read error: the CDR3 ends without its conserved phenylalanine or tryptophan. The chain couples TRBV7-2 to TRBJ2-5; D not certain. Germline V lookup: CDR1 SGHTA, CDR2 FQGNSA. V was shortened by 1 base and J by 5 bases, with 5 bases between the two germline ends. This CDR3 comprises 12 residues. The CDR3 is CASSLDLETQYL. The CDR3 nucleotides read TGTGCCAGCAGCTTAGATCTGGAGACCCAGTACCTC.

A few counts support this clonotype. The V gene is TRBV15, the J gene TRBJ1-4; D is undetermined. The V gene's germline CDR1 is LNHNV and CDR2 YYDKDF (reference sequence). The CDR3 contains 14 residues. V was clipped by 1 base and J by 8 bases, with 11 bases between them. CDR3: CATSRAQAGEKLFF. The CDR3 DNA follows: TGTGCCACCAGCAGAGCCCAGGCCGGCGAAAAACTGTTTTTT.

The chain recombines TRBV4-2 with TRBJ2-7, with 10 bases that match TRBD2. V shed 2 bases and J 0 bases; nucleotides not matched to a gene: 4. Per the germline V gene, CDR1 is LGHNA and CDR2 is YNFKEQ. The CDR3 runs to 16 residues. CDR3 region: CASSQPGTSASYEQYF. The CDR3 bases are TGTGCCAGCAGCCAACCTGGGACTAGCGCCTCCTACGAGCAGTACTTC.

In its sample, this clonotype was seen a few times. J is TRBJ1-5 and V is TRBV20-1; the match to TRBD1 covers 9 bases. The V gene end was trimmed by 4 bases and the J gene end by 5 bases; junction bases not matched to a gene: 3. The CDR3 contains 13 residues. Per the germline V gene, CDR1 is DFQATT and CDR2 is SNEGSKA (reference sequence). CDR3 in DNA: TGCAGTGCTAACAGGGACAGGGATCAGCCCCAGCATTTT. Its protein is CSANRDRDQPQHF.

This clonotype was recorded many times. This chain connects TRBV7-9 to TRBJ2-3; TRBD1 agrees at 7 bases. There are 15 residues in the CDR3. CDR1 and CDR2 from the germline V gene are SEHNR and FQNEAQ (reference sequence). Trimming at V came to 1 base and at J to 5 bases, leaving 6 bases not matched to a gene. This CDR3 reads CASSLGQGGEDTQYF. The CDR3 region has the DNA TGTGCCAGCAGCTTAGGACAGGGCGGAGAAGATACGCAGTATTTT.

Here the CDR3 DNA reads TGCAGCGTAAAGTCGAAAACAGACCGCTCTGGATTAGGAAACACCATATATTTT. It is translated as CSVKSKTDRSGLGNTIYF. The rearrangement joins TRBV29-1 to TRBJ1-3, with unresolved D. Germline values: CDR1 SQVTM, CDR2 ANQGSEA. Between the trimmed V and J ends, which lost 6 bases and 4 bases, there was a span of 28 bases. This CDR3 has 18 residues.

This rearrangement joins TRBV6-5 to TRBJ2-5; a weak D match, TRBD1 (6 bases). The CDR3 runs to 15 residues. The V gene lost 2 bases and the J gene lost 5 bases, with 15 bases spanning the gap. Germline CDR1 is MNHEY and CDR2 is SVGAGI. CDR3 sequence reads: CASSYGTQGSETQYF. CDR3 sequence (DNA): TGTGCCAGCAGTTACGGGACACAGGGTTCCGAGACCCAGTACTTC.

Only a few counts were recorded for this clonotype. This rearrangement joins TRBV5-1 to TRBJ1-3; no clear D. The CDR3 sequence is 16 residues long. V lost 0 bases and J lost 5, with 15 bases in between. Looked up from germline, CDR1 is SGHRS and CDR2 is YFSETQ. The CDR3 loop is CASSLAGQERRNTIYF. Written as DNA, the CDR3 is TGCGCCAGCAGCTTGGCCGGCCAGGAGAGGAGAAACACCATATATTTT.